The rows below give T cell receptor beta chains drawn from one sample of a study of T cell repertoires in cytomegalovirus infection. These TCRs' antigens remain unknown. From the reads, TCRdb called clonotypes with MiXCR, one entry per CDR3 protein. There are a few hundred thousand distinct CDR3 sequences in the sample; 25% to 30% occur only once, and 20% lies in the top ten. Here the sequenced sample was cultured PBMCs, taken from culture after CMV antigen stimulation. Source of these receptors: a human donor in good health (CMV status not recorded). Some clones in this sample may be carry-over from other donors' samples. Both conserved end residues are part of each CDR3.

V: TRBV5-1
length: 17
CDR3: CASSLASGSVSYNEQFF

V: TRBV18
length: 15
CDR3: CASSPHWRGLNEQFF

V: TRBV4-1
length: 16
CDR3: CASSQDPNRGNQPQHF

V: TRBV20-1
length: 18
CDR3: CSARSGWSSGKSTDTQYF

V: TRBV6-5
length: 14
CDR3: CASVGGGPTGELFF

V: TRBV6-5
length: 11
CDR3: CASRTSGELFF

V: TRBV28
length: 12
CDR3: CASSLSNYGYTF

V: TRBV28
length: 15
CDR3: CASSFPLGGDQPQHF

V: TRBV10-2
length: 13
CDR3: CASRDRVHQPQHF

V: TRBV12-3/TRBV12-4
length: 13
CDR3: CASSLRRLGSLHF

V: TRBV7-9
length: 15
CDR3: CASSEGSSSGNTIYF

V: TRBV29-1
length: 11
CDR3: CSVDSNYGYTF

V: TRBV6-1
length: 14
CDR3: CASQGGSNTGELFF

V: TRBV6-1
length: 13
CDR3: CASSAGTLGTQYF

V: TRBV15
length: 18
CDR3: CATSRHGARTGPYNEQFF

V: TRBV9
length: 17
CDR3: CASSVDMASGYTDTQYF

V: TRBV6-6
length: 15
CDR3: CASSYDGTSADEQFF

V: TRBV6-2/TRBV6-3
length: 13
CDR3: CASSLGGGSIQYF

V: TRBV12-3/TRBV12-4
length: 16
CDR3: CASSSSGTGGDQPQHF

V: TRBV29-1
length: 16
CDR3: CSVLVSGRAQRNEQFF

V: TRBV14
length: 15
CDR3: CASSQDGVLNTEAFF

V: TRBV6-1
length: 15
CDR3: CASSPSRDYNSPLHF

V: TRBV7-3
length: 14
CDR3: CASSPDRGINTQYF

V: TRBV11-2
length: 17
CDR3: CASSLLAGGLGTDTQYF